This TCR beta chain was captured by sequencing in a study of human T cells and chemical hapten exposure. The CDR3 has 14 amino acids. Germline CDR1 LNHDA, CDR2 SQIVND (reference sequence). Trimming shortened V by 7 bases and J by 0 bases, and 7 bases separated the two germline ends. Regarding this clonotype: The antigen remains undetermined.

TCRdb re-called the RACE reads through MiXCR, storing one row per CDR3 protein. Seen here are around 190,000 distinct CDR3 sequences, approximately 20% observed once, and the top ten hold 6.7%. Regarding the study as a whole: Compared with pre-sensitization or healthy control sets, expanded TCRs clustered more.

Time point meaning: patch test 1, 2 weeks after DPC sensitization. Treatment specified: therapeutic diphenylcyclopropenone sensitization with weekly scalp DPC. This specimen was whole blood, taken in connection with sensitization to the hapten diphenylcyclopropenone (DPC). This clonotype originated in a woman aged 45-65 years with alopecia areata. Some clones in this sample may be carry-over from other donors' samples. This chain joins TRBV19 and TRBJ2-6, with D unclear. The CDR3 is CASTVLSGANVLTF. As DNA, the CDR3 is TGTGCCAGTACAGTCCTCTCTGGGGCCAACGTCCTGACTTTC.